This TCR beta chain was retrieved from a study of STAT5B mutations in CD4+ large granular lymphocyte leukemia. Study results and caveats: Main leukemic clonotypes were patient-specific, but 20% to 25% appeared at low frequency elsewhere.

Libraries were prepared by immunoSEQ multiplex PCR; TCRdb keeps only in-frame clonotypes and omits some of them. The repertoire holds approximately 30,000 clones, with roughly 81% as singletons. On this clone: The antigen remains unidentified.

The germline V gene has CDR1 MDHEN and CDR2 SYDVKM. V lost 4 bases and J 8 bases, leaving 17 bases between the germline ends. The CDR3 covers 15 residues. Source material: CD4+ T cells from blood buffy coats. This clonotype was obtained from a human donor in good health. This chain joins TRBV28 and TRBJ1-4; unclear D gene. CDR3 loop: CASSSIWGGDEKLFF. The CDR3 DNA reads TGTGCCAGCAGTTCCATATGGGGAGGCGACGAAAAACTGTTTTTT. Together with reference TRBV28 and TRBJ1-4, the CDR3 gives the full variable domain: DVKVTQSSRYLVKRTGEKVFLECVQDMDHENMFWYRQDPGLGLRLIYFSYDVKMKEKGDIPEGYSVSREKKERFSLILESASTNQTSMYLCASSSIWGGDEKLFFGSGTQLSVL.